The clone carrying this T cell receptor (beta chain) was recorded at least ten times. The target antigen is unknown. This record comes from a study of identical twins' blood T cells. Regarding the study as a whole: Out-of-frame TCRbeta clonotypes reportedly had markedly more similar V usage in twins than unrelated donors. Twin similarity might stem from environmental factors, not only genetics.

The CDR3 covers 12 residues. V was pared by 1 base and J by 6 bases, with 4 bases between. Germline V gene lookup returns CDR1 SEHNR and CDR2 FQNEAQ (reference sequence). TCR cDNA libraries were made from RNA using a previously described, modified protocol. TCRdb analysed the 5' RACE reads with MiXCR anew, one entry per CDR3 protein. The data contain about 370,000 distinct CDR3 sequences, more than 25% of them seen just once; the ten biggest clones take up approximately 6.6%. The sample consisted of PBMCs. J is TRBJ1-5 and V is TRBV7-9; D ambiguous. The origin of this receptor is a woman aged 18-49 years in good health. The CDR3 bases are TGTGCCAGCAGCTTAGGGGGTCAGCCCCAGCATTTT. Protein: CASSLGGQPQHF.